Listed below are T cell receptor beta chains from one sample, sequenced in a study of graft-versus-host responses after intestinal transplantation. Libraries were prepared by immunoSEQ multiplex PCR; TCRdb keeps only in-frame clonotypes and omits some of them. The data show tens of thousands of clones, over 75% seen once. Their antigens remain unidentified. The specimen comprised unstimulated CD8+ T cells sorted from spleen or lymph node cells, sampled before intestinal transplant. The receptors here all came from a human donor who received an intestinal transplant. CDR3s leave out the opening cysteine and the closing phenylalanine or tryptophan. Each record gives: clone size, J gene, V gene, CDR3 protein. Clone size appears in some rows only: once, few, many, or a class for an expanded clone.

abundance: .
j_gene: TRBJ2-1
v_gene: TRBV9
CDR3aa: ASSVAVSPNEQF

abundance: .
j_gene: TRBJ1-4
v_gene: TRBV19
CDR3aa: ATRQGRELF

abundance: .
j_gene: TRBJ1-5
v_gene: TRBV19
CDR3aa: ASRDSYSNQPQH

abundance: .
j_gene: TRBJ2-7
v_gene: TRBV6-1
CDR3aa: ASSPRLQYYEQY

abundance: .
j_gene: TRBJ1-2
v_gene: TRBV7-9
CDR3aa: ASSLGGRDPYGYT

abundance: .
j_gene: TRBJ2-7
v_gene: TRBV28
CDR3aa: ASSLWGGEQY

abundance: .
j_gene: TRBJ2-1
v_gene: TRBV27
CDR3aa: ASSLRGGQYNEQF

abundance: .
j_gene: TRBJ2-3
v_gene: TRBV7-9
CDR3aa: ASTLVAGGPPDTQY

abundance: .
j_gene: TRBJ2-3
v_gene: TRBV29-1
CDR3aa: SVDLGTVDTDTQY

abundance: .
j_gene: TRBJ1-5
v_gene: TRBV11-3
CDR3aa: ASSFWAHPTGDGQPQH

abundance: .
j_gene: TRBJ2-7
v_gene: TRBV19
CDR3aa: ASGGLAGDEQY

abundance: .
j_gene: TRBJ2-1
v_gene: TRBV19
CDR3aa: ASTAGGLINEQF

abundance: once
j_gene: TRBJ2-3
v_gene: TRBV4-1
CDR3aa: ASSPRGTDTQY

abundance: .
j_gene: TRBJ2-1
v_gene: TRBV9
CDR3aa: ASSGTGGEQF